A selection of T cell receptor beta chains follows, all from one sample in a study of blood T cell repertoires in COVID-19. Sequenced by immunoSEQ multiplex PCR; TCRdb stores in-frame clones only, minus some. The table has roughly 80,000 clones, more than 70% seen once. The specimen was peripheral blood. The receptor set was obtained from a man between 65 and 85 years old with active or convalescent COVID-19. The conserved cysteine and the conserved F or W are not part of the CDR3 here. Fields, in order: V gene, CDR3 protein.

v_call: TRBV9; cdr3_aa: ASSLGLAKDTQY
v_call: TRBV6-1; cdr3_aa: ASSETDRAYGPQH
v_call: TRBV10-3; cdr3_aa: AIRKIQGAGELF
v_call: TRBV4-1; cdr3_aa: ASSPQATETQY
v_call: TRBV5-5; cdr3_aa: ASSTDRAIYGYT
v_call: TRBV6-6; cdr3_aa: ASSYGRGVEEQF
v_call: TRBV9; cdr3_aa: ASSVEGGGNTEAF
v_call: TRBV5-1; cdr3_aa: ASSPGPAREETQY
v_call: TRBV3-1/TRBV3-2; cdr3_aa: ASSQERGSGGYT
v_call: TRBV6-6; cdr3_aa: ASSRSGTVSSYNSPLH
v_call: TRBV21-1; cdr3_aa: ASSTAGGPDEQF
v_call: TRBV9; cdr3_aa: ASSLNSGGAVNEQF
v_call: TRBV15; cdr3_aa: ATSRTGGEGYT
v_call: TRBV24-1; cdr3_aa: ATSDSDRYEQY
v_call: TRBV25-1; cdr3_aa: ASRNDRDTGELF
v_call: TRBV6-5; cdr3_aa: ASRGQGSVGELF
v_call: TRBV19; cdr3_aa: ASKGQGYTDTQY
v_call: TRBV5-4; cdr3_aa: ASSEEGGRTGELF
v_call: TRBV7-9; cdr3_aa: ASTSAGGRTDTQY
v_call: TRBV2; cdr3_aa: ASSTGSGNQPQH
v_call: TRBV5-1; cdr3_aa: ASSLEGLGANGYT
v_call: TRBV30; cdr3_aa: AGSLGGALGKLF
v_call: TRBV6-4; cdr3_aa: AIDRSSYNEQF
v_call: TRBV9; cdr3_aa: ASSASSGGSYYQDTQY
v_call: TRBV13; cdr3_aa: ASSTRQGREDTQY
v_call: TRBV5-1; cdr3_aa: ASSVRDTMNTEAF
v_call: TRBV5-5; cdr3_aa: ASSTSPGQVGNTIY
v_call: TRBV20-1; cdr3_aa: SASRDSGGPDTQY
v_call: TRBV6-5; cdr3_aa: ASNPIPGQGYEQY
v_call: TRBV6-1; cdr3_aa: ASSEAQGGNQPQH
v_call: TRBV5-1; cdr3_aa: ASSLPGPEGGELF
v_call: TRBV3-1/TRBV3-2; cdr3_aa: ASSQASWEQY
v_call: TRBV21-1; cdr3_aa: ASSVRGGKTQGTGRTPF
v_call: TRBV10-3; cdr3_aa: ATKLAGGINEQF
v_call: TRBV12-5; cdr3_aa: ASGLVQGSTEAF
v_call: TRBV18; cdr3_aa: ASSPRRDRGLYEQY
v_call: TRBV10-3; cdr3_aa: ATSPGQGGDTIY
v_call: TRBV18; cdr3_aa: ASSPAPGTRSYEQY
v_call: TRBV5-1; cdr3_aa: ASSHPRGETQY
v_call: TRBV5-4; cdr3_aa: ASSLDRRISPLH
v_call: TRBV30; cdr3_aa: AWSLGLEREQY
v_call: TRBV5-4; cdr3_aa: ASSLDPINYGYT
v_call: TRBV7-2; cdr3_aa: ASSSVPGGQETQY
v_call: TRBV6-5; cdr3_aa: ASREDREKNYGYT
v_call: TRBV25-1; cdr3_aa: ASSEAGEMRGYT
v_call: TRBV28; cdr3_aa: ASSAPGVAGYT
v_call: TRBV7-9; cdr3_aa: ASSFVSEGYT
v_call: TRBV12-3/TRBV12-4; cdr3_aa: ASEKTASGGYT
v_call: TRBV7-3; cdr3_aa: ASSRTGGAVDTQY
v_call: TRBV3-1/TRBV3-2; cdr3_aa: ASSPDTLQETQY
v_call: TRBV7-2; cdr3_aa: ASSSIGTGSLNEQF
v_call: TRBV3-1/TRBV3-2; cdr3_aa: ASSQNFMPEGHTEAF
v_call: TRBV9; cdr3_aa: ASTPAGASWDEQF
v_call: TRBV29-1; cdr3_aa: SGATDGNTIY
v_call: TRBV7-9; cdr3_aa: ASSFWTSATNEKLF